This T cell receptor (beta chain) was observed in a study of blood T cell repertoires in COVID-19. For the study at large: There were acute and convalescent COVID-19 samples, and they came from the United States, Italy and Spain. The analysed material was cDNA or gDNA that came from T cells, B-cell-depleted T cells, or PBMCs.

The germline gives CDR1 LGHNA, CDR2 YNFKEQ. The CDR3 extends over 17 amino acids. Unmatched junction bases numbered 9, after V lost 3 bases and J lost 3 bases. As handled by the study authors: Amplification from reference gene primers served as the basis for estimated nucleated cell counts. Libraries were prepared by immunoSEQ multiplex PCR; TCRdb keeps only in-frame clonotypes and omits some of them. V and J calls and clone size are copied from that table; D and trimming were computed from the DNA. The top ten hold about 1.3% of the sample, which has approximately 240,000 clones, approximately 83% seen once. Cohorts were determined from participant-reported clinical history.

This chain uses TRBV4-2 with TRBJ2-1; 9 bases agree with TRBD2. This clonotype was obtained from a woman aged 40 to 50 with acute COVID-19. Sequences were obtained from PBMCs or T cells enriched from blood (not recorded which). CDR3 nucleotides: TGTGCCAGCAGCCAGAGGTTACTAGCGGGCAGCTACAATGAGCAGTTCTTC. Amino acid sequence: CASSQRLLAGSYNEQFF.